This T cell receptor (beta chain) appears in the sequencing data of a study of blood T cell repertoires in COVID-19. The study drew participants aged roughly 18 to 89 years from 20 to 30 US areas. The CDR3 is 13 amino acids. V was cut by 6 bases and J by 7 bases, with 13 bases left in between. TCRdb keeps only in-frame clones here, not all; method: immunoSEQ multiplex PCR. The sample consists of some 240,000 clones, over 80% of them appearing once. This clone appeared a single time. This TCR came from a woman between 40 and 55 years old who had been exposed to COVID-19. The chain employs TRBV12-3 or TRBV12-4 and TRBJ1-5, with unresolved D. What was sequenced was PBMCs or T cells enriched from blood (not recorded which). The CDR3 region is CASRWRERQPQHF. The CDR3 DNA reads as TGTGCCAGCAGATGGAGAGAGAGACAGCCCCAGCATTTT.